The T cell receptor beta chain under discussion was sequenced for a study of blood T cells in healthy people across ages. Overall study: When template switching was applied, about one barcoded beta molecule was captured per two T cells.

V was clipped by 0 bases and J by 1 base; unmatched bases: 4. Germline-derived CDR1 and CDR2 are LNHNV and YYDKDF (reference sequence). The CDR3 contains 16 residues. In its sample, this clonotype was seen a few times. The use of a sample-barcoded 5' primer and a J-beta primer mix characterized a second PCR of about 6 to 11 cycles. TCRdb recomputed calls from the 5' RACE reads with MiXCR, one row per CDR3 protein. Of about 590,000 distinct CDR3 sequences in the sample, 25% to 35% are singletons; the top ten hold approximately 14%. The V call is TRBV15, the J call TRBJ1-1; the match to TRBD1 covers 8 bases. This clonotype originated in a woman older than 75 in good health. Sample: blood. The CDR3 DNA reads as TGTGCCACCAGCAGAGATAGGACAGGGAGGAACACTGAAGCTTTCTTT. This sequence encodes CATSRDRTGRNTEAFF.